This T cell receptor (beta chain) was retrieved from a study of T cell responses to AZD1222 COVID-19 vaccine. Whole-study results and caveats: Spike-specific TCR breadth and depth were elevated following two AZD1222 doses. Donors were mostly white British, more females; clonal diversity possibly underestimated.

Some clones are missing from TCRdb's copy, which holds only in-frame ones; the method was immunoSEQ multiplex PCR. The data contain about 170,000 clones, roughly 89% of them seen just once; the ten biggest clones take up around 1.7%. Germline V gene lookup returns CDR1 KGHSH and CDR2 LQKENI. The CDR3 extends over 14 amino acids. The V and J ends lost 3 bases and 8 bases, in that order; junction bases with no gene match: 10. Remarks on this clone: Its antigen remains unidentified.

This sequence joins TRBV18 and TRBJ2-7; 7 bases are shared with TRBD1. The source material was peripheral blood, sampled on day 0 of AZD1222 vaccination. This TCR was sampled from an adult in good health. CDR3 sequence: CASSPGTATDQQYF. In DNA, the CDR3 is TGTGCCAGCTCACCCGGGACAGCGACGGACCAGCAGTACTTC.